A selection of T cell receptor beta chains follows, all from one sample in a study of blood T cells in healthy people across ages. TCRdb re-called the 5' RACE reads through MiXCR, storing one row per CDR3 protein. Counted here are about 1,000,000 distinct CDR3 sequences, 35% to 55% occurring once; the ten biggest clones make up 15% to 20%. The specimen was blood. These receptors were collected from an older woman in good health. The CDR3 runs from the conserved cysteine through the conserved F or W. A D gene is named only where the DNA matches it firmly. The size entry is marked missing in some rows and otherwise reads once, few, many or a size class.

size	V	D	J	CDR3	DNA
.	TRBV5-1	TRBD2	TRBJ2-7	CASSQGLAGEPYEQYF	TGCGCCAGCAGCCAGGGACTAGCGGGAGAGCCCTACGAGCAGTACTTC
few	TRBV12-3/TRBV12-4	TRBD2	TRBJ2-1	CASIYSTGLGFNEQFF	TGTGCCAGCATTTACAGTACGGGACTAGGGTTCAATGAGCAGTTCTTC
.	TRBV27	.	TRBJ2-3	CASRRRDTQYF	TGTGCCAGCAGACGACGGGATACGCAGTATTTT
.	TRBV12-3/TRBV12-4	TRBD1	TRBJ2-1	CASRPGQGKRWNNEQFF	TGTGCCAGCCGACCGGGACAGGGTAAGCGGTGGAACAATGAGCAGTTCTTC
.	TRBV25-1	TRBD1	TRBJ1-2	CATLDRVYYGYTF	TGTGCCACCTTGGACAGGGTGTACTATGGCTACACCTTC
few	TRBV2	.	TRBJ2-3	CASSDHRRDTQYF	TGTGCCAGCAGTGACCATCGCAGGGATACGCAGTATTTT
.	TRBV29-1	.	TRBJ2-1	CSVAGDCNEQFF	TGCAGCGTCGCCGGAGACTGCAATGAGCAGTTCTTC
.	TRBV11-2	.	TRBJ2-7	CASSLADGVAGIGQYF	TGTGCCAGCAGCTTAGCGGATGGTGTAGCAGGCATTGGGCAGTACTTC
.	TRBV20-1	.	TRBJ2-1	CSARDSAGRQFF	TGCAGTGCTAGAGATTCCGCCGGGAGGCAGTTCTTC
.	TRBV14	.	TRBJ2-7	CASSQQTLGSYEQYF	TGTGCCAGCAGCCAGCAAACTCTTGGTTCCTACGAGCAGTACTTC
few	TRBV20-1	TRBD2	TRBJ2-1	CSALRGLAVSNEQFF	TGCAGTGCTCTAAGGGGACTAGCGGTGTCCAATGAGCAGTTCTTC
few	TRBV6-6	.	TRBJ2-1	CASRPQNNEQFF	TGTGCCAGCAGGCCACAGAACAATGAGCAGTTCTTC
once	TRBV19	.	TRBJ2-7	CASSIIADSGEQYF	TGTGCCAGTAGTATCATCGCTGATTCCGGCGAGCAGTACTTC
few	TRBV2	.	TRBJ2-6	CASRQRDSGANVLTF	TGTGCCAGCCGACAGAGAGACTCTGGGGCCAACGTCCTGACTTTC
.	TRBV28	.	TRBJ2-1	CASSLYGNEQFF	TGTGCCAGCAGCTTATACGGCAATGAGCAGTTCTTC
.	TRBV6-5	.	TRBJ1-4	CASSYGGTTNEKLFF	TGTGCCAGCAGTTATGGAGGGACGACTAATGAAAAACTGTTTTTT
.	TRBV5-1	TRBD1	TRBJ1-4	CASSQGTGQGGKLFF	TGCGCCAGCAGCCAAGGGACAGGCCAAGGAGGAAAACTGTTTTTT
.	TRBV12-3/TRBV12-4	.	TRBJ1-1	CASNPMGGGMNTEAFF	TGTGCCAGCAACCCCATGGGGGGGGGAATGAACACTGAAGCTTTCTTT
.	TRBV6-1	TRBD2	TRBJ2-3	CASKASGPRTDTQYF	TGTGCCAGCAAGGCTAGCGGGCCACGCACAGATACGCAGTATTTT
.	TRBV9	TRBD1	TRBJ1-2	CASSVEGQTTNYGYTF	TGTGCCAGCAGCGTAGAGGGACAGACTACTAACTATGGCTACACCTTC
many	TRBV11-1	TRBD2	TRBJ2-3	CASSSRSLAEPSTDTQYF	TGTGCCAGCAGCTCCCGTTCACTAGCGGAACCTAGCACAGATACGCAGTATTTT
few	TRBV7-9	.	TRBJ2-7	CASSSVRGEQYF	TGTGCCAGCAGCTCCGTACGGGGCGAGCAGTACTTC
.	TRBV3-1	.	TRBJ1-5	CASSQQGLNQPQHF	TGTGCCAGCAGCCAACAGGGTCTCAATCAGCCCCAGCATTTT
.	TRBV20-1	TRBD1	TRBJ2-3	CSATGGVFADTQYF	TGCAGTGCTACAGGGGGCGTTTTCGCAGATACGCAGTATTTT
.	TRBV4-2	TRBD2	TRBJ2-3	CASNQDGREADTQYF	TGTGCCAGCAACCAAGACGGGCGGGAGGCAGATACGCAGTATTTT
.	TRBV3-1	TRBD1	TRBJ1-5	CASSQQGADQPQHF	TGTGCCAGCAGCCAACAGGGGGCGGATCAGCCCCAGCATTTT
many	TRBV15	TRBD2	TRBJ2-3	CATSRSGSEDADTQYF	TGTGCCACCAGCAGGAGCGGGAGTGAGGACGCAGATACGCAGTATTTT